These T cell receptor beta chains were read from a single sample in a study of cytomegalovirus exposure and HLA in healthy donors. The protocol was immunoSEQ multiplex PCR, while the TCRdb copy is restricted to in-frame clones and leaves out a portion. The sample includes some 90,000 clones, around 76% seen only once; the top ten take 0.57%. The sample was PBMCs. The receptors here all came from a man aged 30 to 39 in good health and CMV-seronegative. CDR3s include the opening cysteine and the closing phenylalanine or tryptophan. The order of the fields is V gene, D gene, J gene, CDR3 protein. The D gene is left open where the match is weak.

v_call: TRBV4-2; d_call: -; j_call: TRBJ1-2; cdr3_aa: CASSQARTDGYTF
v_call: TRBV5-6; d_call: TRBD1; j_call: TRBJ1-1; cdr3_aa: CASSLGWDSQNTEAFF
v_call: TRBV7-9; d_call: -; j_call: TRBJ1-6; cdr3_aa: CASSSRELGGNSPLHF
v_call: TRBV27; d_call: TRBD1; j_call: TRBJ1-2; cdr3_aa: CASSYGQGAIGYTF
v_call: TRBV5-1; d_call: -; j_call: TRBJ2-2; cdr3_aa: CASSLTGNAGELFF
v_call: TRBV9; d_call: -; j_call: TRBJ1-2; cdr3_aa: CASSGQGGTYGYTF
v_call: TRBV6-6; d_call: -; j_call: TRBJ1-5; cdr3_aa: CASSPWADNQPQHF
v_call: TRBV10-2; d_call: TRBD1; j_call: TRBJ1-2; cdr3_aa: CASSWTGDYGYTF
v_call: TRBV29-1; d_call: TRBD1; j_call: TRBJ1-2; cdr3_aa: CSVDLDRGTYGYTF
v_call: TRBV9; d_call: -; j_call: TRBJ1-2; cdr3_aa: CASSALDSGDGYTF
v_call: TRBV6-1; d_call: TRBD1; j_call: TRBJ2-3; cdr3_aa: CASTRDRADTQYF
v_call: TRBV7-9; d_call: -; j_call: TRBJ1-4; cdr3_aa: CASSSGGTYGEKLFF
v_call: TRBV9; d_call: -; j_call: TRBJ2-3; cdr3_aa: CASSVLLNTDTQYF
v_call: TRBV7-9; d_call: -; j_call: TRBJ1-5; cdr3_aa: CASSLPRAVGRQDQPQHF
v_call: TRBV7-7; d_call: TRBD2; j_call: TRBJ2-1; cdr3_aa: CASSLGASGANEQFF
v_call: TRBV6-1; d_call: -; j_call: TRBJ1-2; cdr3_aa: CASSDDTGHLNYGYTF
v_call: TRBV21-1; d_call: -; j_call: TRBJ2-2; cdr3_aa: CASPARGDRDQRFAGELFF
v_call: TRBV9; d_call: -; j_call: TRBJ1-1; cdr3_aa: CASHSSGVQVPNTEAFF
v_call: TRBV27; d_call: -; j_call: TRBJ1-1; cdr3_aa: CASSIDGPTTEAFF
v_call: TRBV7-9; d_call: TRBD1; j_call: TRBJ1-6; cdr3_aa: CASSLGQGAHNSPLHF
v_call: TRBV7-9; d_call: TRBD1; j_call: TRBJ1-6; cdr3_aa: CASSLDRGKGSYNSPLHF
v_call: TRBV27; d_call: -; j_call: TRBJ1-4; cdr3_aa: CASSRYSRSAQGEKLFF
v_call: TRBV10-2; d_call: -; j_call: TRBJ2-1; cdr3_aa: CASSEIGAPGVDEQFF
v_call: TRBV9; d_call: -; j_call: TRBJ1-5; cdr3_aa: CASSVSGGSNQPQHF
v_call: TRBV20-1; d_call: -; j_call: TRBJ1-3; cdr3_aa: CSAYSGNTIYF
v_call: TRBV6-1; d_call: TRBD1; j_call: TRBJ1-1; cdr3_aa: CASSEAAVRGRSEAFF
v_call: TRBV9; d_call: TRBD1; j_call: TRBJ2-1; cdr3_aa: CASGGTGVPNEQFF
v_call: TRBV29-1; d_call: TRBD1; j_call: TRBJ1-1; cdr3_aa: CSVADRVVLKNTEAFF
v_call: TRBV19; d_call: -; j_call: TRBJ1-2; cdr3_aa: CASSPRQAFYGYTF
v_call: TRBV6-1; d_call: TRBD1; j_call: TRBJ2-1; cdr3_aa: CASSIPGTAFNEQFF
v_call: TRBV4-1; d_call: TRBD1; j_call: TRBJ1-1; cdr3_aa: CASSQRTGTVEAFF
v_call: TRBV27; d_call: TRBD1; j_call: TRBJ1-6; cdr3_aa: CASSIRPGQGGSPLHF
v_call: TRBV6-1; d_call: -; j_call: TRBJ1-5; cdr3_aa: CASGAGSSQPQHF
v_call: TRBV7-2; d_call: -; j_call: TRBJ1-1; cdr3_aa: CASSFDTLGAFF
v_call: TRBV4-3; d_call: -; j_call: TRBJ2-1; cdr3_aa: CASSRERGGYNEQFF
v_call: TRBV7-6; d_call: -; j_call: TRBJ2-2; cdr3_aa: CASSFLPGELFF
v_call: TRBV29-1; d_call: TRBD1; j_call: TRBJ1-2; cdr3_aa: CSDRQGFYDGYTF
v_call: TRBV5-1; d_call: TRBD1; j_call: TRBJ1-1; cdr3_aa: CASSSLQGAGTEAFF
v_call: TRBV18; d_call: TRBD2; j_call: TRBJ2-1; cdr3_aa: CASATLAGDNEQFF
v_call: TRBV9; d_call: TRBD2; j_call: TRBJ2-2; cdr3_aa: CASSFSGRDGGELFF
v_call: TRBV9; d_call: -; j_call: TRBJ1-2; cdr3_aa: CASSLGSYGYTF
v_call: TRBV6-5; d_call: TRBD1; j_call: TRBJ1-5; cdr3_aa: CASSDRVGQPQHF
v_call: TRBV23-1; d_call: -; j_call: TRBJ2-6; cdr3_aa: CASSQTTQGRRSSGANVLTF
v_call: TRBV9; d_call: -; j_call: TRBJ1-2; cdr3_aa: CASSTPTGKGYGYTF
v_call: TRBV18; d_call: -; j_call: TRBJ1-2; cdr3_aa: CASSPLSTGYGYTF
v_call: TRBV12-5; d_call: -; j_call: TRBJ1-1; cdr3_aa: CASGLIPAEAFF
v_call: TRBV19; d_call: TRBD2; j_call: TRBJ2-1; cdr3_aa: CASSVLAGNYNEQFF
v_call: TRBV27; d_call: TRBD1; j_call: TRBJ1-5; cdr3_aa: CASTREDRGPYSNQPQHF
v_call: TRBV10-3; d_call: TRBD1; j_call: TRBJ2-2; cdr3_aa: CAISAHGTGDAGELFF
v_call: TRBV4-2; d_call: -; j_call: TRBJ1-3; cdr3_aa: CASSQDVSSGNTIYF
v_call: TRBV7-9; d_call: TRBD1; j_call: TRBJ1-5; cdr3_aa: CASSGTVDSNQPQHF
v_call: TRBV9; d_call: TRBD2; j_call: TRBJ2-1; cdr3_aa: CASSVEDSGGRDEQFF
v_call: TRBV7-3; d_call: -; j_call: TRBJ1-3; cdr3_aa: CASSLDSNSGNTIYF
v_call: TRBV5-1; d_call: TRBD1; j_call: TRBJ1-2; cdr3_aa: CASSKGADNYGYTF
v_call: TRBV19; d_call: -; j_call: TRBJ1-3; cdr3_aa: CASSIAPGNTIYF
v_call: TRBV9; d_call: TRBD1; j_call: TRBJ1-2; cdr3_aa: CASSQQGTSNYGYTF
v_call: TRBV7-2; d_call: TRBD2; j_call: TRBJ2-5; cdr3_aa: CASSLESRMAGGLETQYF
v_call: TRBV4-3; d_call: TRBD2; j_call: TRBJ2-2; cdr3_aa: CASSQVGAGGAGELFF
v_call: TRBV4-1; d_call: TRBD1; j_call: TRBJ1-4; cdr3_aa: CASSQGPQGVREKLFF
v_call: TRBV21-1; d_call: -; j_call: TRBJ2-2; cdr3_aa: CASSIPGGRTGELFF